The 20 T cell receptor beta chains given below trace back to one sample, sequenced in a study of blood T cell repertoires in COVID-19. TCRdb's table, derived via immunoSEQ multiplex PCR, lists solely in-frame clones and lacks some. The profile covers nearly 200,000 clones, with approximately 86% appearing a single time and 0.9% to 0.95% taken by the ten largest. Specimen: peripheral blood. The receptors stem from a man in his fifties or sixties with COVID-19, enrolled during active disease.

The V gene is TRBV3-1 (or the pseudogene TRBV3-2), the J gene TRBJ2-5; TRBD2 matches 8 bases. This CDR3 is built from 14 residues. Germline loops: CDR1 LGHDT, CDR2 YNNKEL (reference sequence). V dropped 4 bases and J dropped 5; count of bases not matched to a gene: 6. The CDR3 loop is CASSRPAGVETQYF. The CDR3 nucleotides are TGTGCCAGCAGCCGACCAGCGGGAGTCGAGACCCAGTACTTC.

The CDR3 DNA is TGTGCCAGCAGCCAGGGACTAGCGGGAGCCCCCGATGAGCAGTTCTTC. This gives the protein CASSQGLAGAPDEQFF. The rearrangement links TRBV11-3 to TRBJ2-1; 14 bases line up with TRBD2. In germline, CDR1 is SGHNT, CDR2 YENEEA. The CDR3 has 16 residues. V lost 5 bases, J lost 8 bases, and 8 bases stayed unmatched.

The chain employs TRBV30 and TRBJ2-7, with 9 bases that match TRBD1. Germline trimming cut 8 bases from V and 3 bases from J; bases unmatched to any gene: 5. The CDR3 consists of 12 residues. CDR1 is GTSNPN and CDR2 is SVGIG in the germline V gene (reference sequence). CDR3 sequence reads: CASGQGIYEQYF. CDR3 coding DNA: TGTGCCAGCGGACAGGGGATCTACGAGCAGTACTTC.

V usage is TRBV28 and J usage is TRBJ1-5, with D possibly matching TRBD1 (5 bases). The CDR3 has 16 amino acids. The V end lost 6 bases, the J end lost 0 bases, and 15 bases lay between the germline ends. From germline, CDR1 is MDHEN and CDR2 SYDVKM. CDR3 nucleotides: TGTGCCAGCAGGCAACTCTCAAGGGGTAGCAATCAGCCCCAGCATTTT. Translating gives CASRQLSRGSNQPQHF. The variable domain in full, with the rest retrieved from reference TRBV28 and TRBJ1-5, is DVKVTQSSRYLVKRTGEKVFLECVQDMDHENMFWYRQDPGLGLRLIYFSYDVKMKEKGDIPEGYSVSREKKERFSLILESASTNQTSMYLCASRQLSRGSNQPQHFGDGTRLSIL.

This chain links TRBV14 with TRBJ1-1, with D unclear. The length of the CDR3 is 14 residues. CDR1 SGHDN and CDR2 FVKESK come from the germline V gene. Trimming pared 1 base from V and 2 bases from J, leaving 8 bases between. CDR3 bases: TGTGCCAGCAGCCAAGCGTCACTAAACACTGAAGCTTTCTTT. Its protein is CASSQASLNTEAFF.

The genes are TRBV3-1 (or the pseudogene TRBV3-2) and TRBJ1-5; TRBD1 might be the D (6 bases). Germline assignment: CDR1 LGHDT and CDR2 YNNKEL (reference sequence). V was trimmed by 5 bases and J by 6 bases, leaving 14 bases between them. The CDR3 runs to 14 residues. The CDR3 loop reads CASSLQGVRQPQHF. DNA of the CDR3: TGTGCCAGCAGCTTACAGGGTGTCCGTCAGCCCCAGCATTTT.

This chain uses TRBV4-2 with TRBJ1-5; 7 bases line up with TRBD1. CDR3 length equals 15 residues. The ends lost 1 base at V and 4 bases at J; junction bases unmatched: 4. The germline V gene encodes CDR1 LGHNA and CDR2 YNFKEQ. The CDR3 sequence: CASSQADRDNQPQHF. The CDR3 DNA reads TGTGCCAGCAGCCAAGCTGACAGGGATAATCAGCCCCAGCATTTT.

This sequence joins TRBV2 and TRBJ1-2, with unresolved D. The CDR3 covers 13 residues. Trimming took 1 base from V and 8 from J, leaving 11 bases between them. Germline V gene data show CDR1 as SNHLY and CDR2 as FYNNEI. CDR3 protein: CASSEVGPRGYTF. DNA of the CDR3: TGTGCCAGCAGTGAAGTGGGCCCAAGAGGCTACACCTTC.

This clone has just one count. The chain couples TRBV3-1 (or the pseudogene TRBV3-2) to TRBJ1-1, with D possibly being TRBD1 (6 bases). Germline V gives CDR1 LGHDT, CDR2 YNNKEL (reference sequence). The length of the CDR3 is 18 residues. Trimming cost V 1 base and J 0 bases, with 18 bases left between them. CDR3 DNA sequence: TGTGCCAGCAGCCAAGTGTATGGGGGCAGTCGGGTGAACACTGAAGCTTTCTTT. Its protein is CASSQVYGGSRVNTEAFF.

The chain joins TRBV29-1 to TRBJ2-3, with D hard to call. Trimming removed 6 bases from V and 2 bases from J, with 6 bases in between. The CDR3 extends over 11 amino acids. Germline CDR1 is SQVTM and CDR2 is ANQGSEA. CDR3 DNA: TGCAGCGTCGCGGACACAGATACGCAGTATTTT. Protein product: CSVADTDTQYF.

The V gene is TRBV3-1 (or the pseudogene TRBV3-2), the J gene TRBJ1-3; weak D call: TRBD1 (5 bases). This CDR3 has 12 amino acids. Trimming took off 2 bases at V and 13 bases at J, with 12 bases between the two ends. Germline CDR1 is LGHDT and CDR2 is YNNKEL (reference sequence). The chain's CDR3 is CASSQTGFRIYF. CDR3 DNA: TGTGCCAGCAGCCAAACAGGCTTCCGGATATATTTT.

The V call is TRBV6-5, the J call TRBJ1-3, with TRBD1 identical over 11 bases. V lost 8 bases, J lost 6 bases, and 3 bases stayed unmatched. Looked up from germline, CDR1 is MNHEY and CDR2 is SVGAGI. The CDR3 totals 13 residues. The CDR3 region is CASEGQGENTIYF. CDR3 sequence (DNA): TGTGCCAGCGAGGGACAGGGGGAAAACACCATATATTTT.

The chain couples TRBV3-1 (or the pseudogene TRBV3-2) to TRBJ1-6; D not resolved. There are 14 residues in the CDR3. Per the germline V gene, CDR1 is LGHDT and CDR2 is YNNKEL (reference sequence). V lost 4 bases and J lost 4, with 8 bases in between. The CDR3 nucleotides read TGTGCCAGCAGCCCGGTCCTTTATAATTCACCCCTCCACTTT. It encodes CASSPVLYNSPLHF.

The CDR3 sequence: CASSNGPFYGYTF. The DNA for the CDR3 is TGTGCCAGCAGCAATGGGCCCTTCTATGGCTACACCTTC. The chain joins TRBV6-5 to TRBJ1-2; no reliable D call. The CDR3 is 13 residues long. Germline CDR1 is MNHEY and CDR2 is SVGAGI. Trimming stripped 6 bases from V and 4 bases from J, with 12 bases between.

V gene TRBV9 combines with J gene TRBJ2-2; tentatively, D is TRBD1 (6 bases). The CDR3 contains 15 residues. Deletions cut 3 bases from V and 5 bases from J, with 14 bases between. The germline gives CDR1 SGDLS, CDR2 YYNGEE. The CDR3 DNA sequence: TGTGCCAGCAGCGCAAGCCCCAGGGGTACCGGGGAGCTGTTTTTT. Translation gives CASSASPRGTGELFF.

The rearrangement joins TRBV5-1 to TRBJ2-5; D perhaps matches TRBD1 (5 bases). Trimming took 6 bases from V and 1 from J, leaving 10 bases between them. Germline V gene data show CDR1 as SGHRS and CDR2 as YFSETQ. There are 13 residues in the CDR3. As DNA, the CDR3 is TGCGCCAGCAAGGGGCAGATCCAAGAGACCCAGTACTTC. This encodes CASKGQIQETQYF.

This sequence joins TRBV30 and TRBJ1-4, with D maybe TRBD1 (5 bases). V lost 7 bases and J 3 bases, leaving 12 bases between the germline ends. CDR3 length: 13 residues. The germline V gene encodes CDR1 GTSNPN and CDR2 SVGIG (reference sequence). CDR3 residues: CAYLAGANEKLFF. The CDR3 DNA sequence: TGTGCCTACCTCGCGGGGGCTAATGAAAAACTGTTTTTT.

The rearrangement joins TRBV9 to TRBJ2-2; 7 bases match TRBD1. The J segment lost 0 bases and the V segment lost 0 bases, leaving 5 bases of the junction unmatched. There are 17 residues in the CDR3. CDR1 and CDR2 from the germline V gene are SGDLS and YYNGEE. The DNA for the CDR3 is TGTGCCAGCAGCGTAGCACACGACAGGGCGAACACCGGGGAGCTGTTTTTT. It is translated as CASSVAHDRANTGELFF. Looking up the rest from reference TRBV9 and TRBJ2-2 gives the full variable domain: DSGVTQTPKHLITATGQRVTLRCSPRSGDLSVYWYQQSLDQGLQFLIQYYNGEERAKGNILERFSAQQFPDLHSELNLSSLELGDSALYFCASSVAHDRANTGELFFGEGSRLTVL.

This sequence joins TRBV23-1 and TRBJ2-5; 7 positions agree with TRBD2. TRBV23-1 is an ORF, with its function uncertain. This CDR3 has 18 residues. The J segment lost 3 bases and the V segment lost 2 bases, leaving 15 bases of the junction unmatched. For the CDR3, the DNA is TGCGCCAGCAGTCAAAGCGCCTCGCCGGGGGGTGACGAAGAGACCCAGTACTTC. Protein: CASSQSASPGGDEETQYF.

The V gene is TRBV30, the J gene TRBJ2-7, with 8 nucleotides matching TRBD2. V gave up 0 bases and J gave up 2 bases; unmatched junction bases: 6. CDR3 size: 15 residues. From germline, CDR1 is GTSNPN and CDR2 SVGIG (reference sequence). CDR3 protein: CAWSVHGSGAYEQYF. The CDR3 nucleotides are TGTGCCTGGAGTGTACACGGTAGCGGGGCCTACGAGCAGTACTTC.